These 20 T cell receptor beta chains share one sample of origin, sequenced in a study of OX40 agonist ivuxolimab in advanced cancers. Assay used: immunoSEQ multiplex PCR; TCRdb lists only in-frame clones, some missing. The sample has roughly 77,000 clones, roughly 85% seen once. The specimen comprised CD4+ or CD8+ T cells sorted from blood, sampled in a trial of the OX40 agonist ivuxolimab. The receptor source for this set is an adult with an advanced solid tumor such as melanoma, head and neck, liver or kidney cancer.

This clone appeared a few times. The chain joins TRBV7-6 to TRBJ1-3, with TRBD1 matching 8 bases. J was trimmed by 4 bases and V by 5 bases; bases with no gene match: 10. There are 16 residues in the CDR3. CDR1 and CDR2 from the germline V gene are SGHVS and FNYEAQ. CDR3 amino acids: CASSDPRTGRGNTIYF. In DNA form, the CDR3 reads TGTGCCAGCAGCGATCCAAGGACAGGGCGAGGAAACACCATATATTTT.

The rearrangement links TRBV5-6 to TRBJ1-5; 11 bases agree with TRBD1. The CDR3 has 18 residues. With V trimmed by 3 bases and J by 0 bases, 8 bases remained unmatched. In germline, CDR1 is SGHDT, CDR2 YYEEEE. The CDR3 bases are TGTGCCAGCAGCTATGGGGGACAGGGGGTTCATAGCAATCAGCCCCAGCATTTT. The encoded protein is CASSYGGQGVHSNQPQHF.

The chain has TRBV6-1 and TRBJ2-4; 10 nucleotides align to TRBD1. The CDR3 extends over 17 amino acids. The V and J ends lost 3 bases and 0 bases, in that order; junction bases with no gene match: 5. Germline CDR1 and CDR2: MNHNS and SASEGT. CDR3 amino acids: CASSDRDRGIAKNIQYF. The CDR3 region has the DNA TGTGCCAGCAGTGACCGGGACAGGGGAATAGCCAAAAACATTCAGTACTTC.

The V and J genes are TRBV28 and TRBJ1-5, with D unclear. Between the trimmed V and J ends, which lost 5 bases and 5 bases, there was a span of 4 bases. This CDR3 has 11 amino acids. Germline CDR1 is MDHEN and CDR2 is SYDVKM. In nucleotides, the CDR3 is TGTGCCAGCAGTACCTATCAGCCCCAGCATTTT. Amino acid sequence: CASSTYQPQHF.

The chain links TRBV19 to TRBJ2-5, with D hard to call. Trimming pared 3 bases from V and 4 bases from J, leaving 9 bases between. The CDR3 is 13 residues long. The germline CDR1 and CDR2 sequences are LNHDA and SQIVND (reference sequence). DNA of the CDR3: TGTGCCAGTAGTATTGAGTCGGGAGAGACCCAGTACTTC. This gives the protein CASSIESGETQYF.

The V gene is TRBV18, the J gene TRBJ2-5; tentatively, D is TRBD2 (6 bases). Trimming removed 6 bases at V and 2 bases at J, with 10 bases between. This CDR3 is 13 amino acids long. Germline loops: CDR1 KGHSH, CDR2 LQKENI. The CDR3 protein is CASSSDYQETQYF. The DNA for the CDR3 is TGTGCCAGCTCGTCGGACTATCAAGAGACCCAGTACTTC.

This chain connects TRBV7-3 to TRBJ2-7, with 9 bases lining up with TRBD2. Germline V gives CDR1 SGHTA, CDR2 FQGTGA. Trimming cost V 1 base and J 4 bases; bases outside gene matches: 11. This CDR3 comprises 17 residues. The CDR3 loop reads CASSLSHTAGGPYEQYF. In nucleotides, the CDR3 is TGTGCCAGCAGCTTAAGCCATACGGCGGGGGGGCCTTACGAGCAGTACTTC.

V gene TRBV11-3 combines with J gene TRBJ2-5; TRBD2 matches 10 bases. Germline-derived CDR1 and CDR2 are SGHNT and YENEEA. This CDR3 region has 16 residues. With 1 base clipped from V and 2 bases from J, the junction kept 4 bases outside the gene matches. For the CDR3, the DNA is TGTGCCAGCAGCTTAGGTCTAGCGGGGGATCAAGAGACCCAGTACTTC. Protein sequence: CASSLGLAGDQETQYF.

The chain's CDR3 is CASSSGTGVGNEQFF. The CDR3 DNA sequence: TGTGCCAGCAGCTCAGGGACAGGTGTAGGCAATGAGCAGTTCTTC. The chain is built from TRBV5-6 and TRBJ2-1, with 8 bases matching TRBD1. The CDR3 spans 15 residues. Germline V gene sequence: CDR1 SGHDT, CDR2 YYEEEE. J lost 6 bases, V lost 3 bases, and 8 bases had no gene match.

V and J are TRBV6-5 and TRBJ1-2; 8 bases fit TRBD1. V shed 5 bases and J 0 bases; nucleotides not matched to a gene: 5. Germline-derived CDR1 and CDR2 are MNHEY and SVGAGI. This CDR3 is built from 15 residues. CDR3 coding DNA: TGTGCCAGCAGTACTGGACAGGGCGCTAACTATGGCTACACCTTC. Protein product: CASSTGQGANYGYTF.

V and J are TRBV12-5 and TRBJ2-7; tentatively, D is TRBD1 (5 bases). The CDR3 covers 14 residues. Germline V CDR1 and CDR2: LGHNT, FRNRAP. V was trimmed by 7 bases and J by 6 bases, leaving 19 bases between them. Here the CDR3 DNA reads TGTGCTAGTGCCCCCTGGGCAGGGAAAGGCGAGCAGTACTTC. It yields the protein CASAPWAGKGEQYF.

This clone came up a few times. The CDR3 DNA reads as TGTGCCAGCAGTTTAAGAGGGGCCTATGGCTACACCTTC. It encodes CASSLRGAYGYTF. This chain uses TRBV28 with TRBJ1-2, with a possible D match to TRBD1 (5 bases). Trimming removed 2 bases from V and 4 bases from J, with 8 bases in between. This CDR3 contains 13 residues. Germline V CDR1 and CDR2: MDHEN, SYDVKM.

The rearrangement joins TRBV7-8 to TRBJ1-5; D is possibly TRBD1 (5 bases). The V end lost 1 base, the J end lost 5 bases, and 12 bases lay between the germline ends. Germline CDR1 SGHVS, CDR2 FQNEAQ. The CDR3 runs to 15 residues. This CDR3 reads CASSLDGGADQPQHF. The CDR3, as DNA: TGTGCCAGCAGCTTAGACGGGGGAGCGGATCAGCCCCAGCATTTT.

The genes are TRBV11-1 and TRBJ1-1; TRBD1 might be the D (6 bases). CDR1 SGHAT and CDR2 FQDESV come from the germline V gene (reference sequence). Trimming took 2 bases from V and 8 from J, leaving 12 bases between them. The CDR3 has 13 amino acids. CDR3 bases: TGTGCCAGCAGCTTAATGACGCAGGGGGAAGCTTTCTTT. Translation: CASSLMTQGEAFF.

This clone appeared a single time. V is TRBV5-1 and J is TRBJ2-5; D is possibly TRBD1 (5 bases). Germline CDR1 and CDR2: SGHRS and YFSETQ. V shed 1 base and J shed 1 base, with 11 bases lying between them. The length of the CDR3 is 15 residues. In DNA form, the CDR3 reads TGCGCCAGCAGCTTGACAGGTTTCTCCCAAGAGACCCAGTACTTC. Translation gives CASSLTGFSQETQYF. Filled out from reference TRBV5-1 and TRBJ2-5, the complete variable domain reads KAGVTQTPRYLIKTRGQQVTLSCSPISGHRSVSWYQQTPGQGLQFLFEYFSETQRNKGNFPGRFSGRQFSNSRSEMNVSTLELGDSALYLCASSLTGFSQETQYFGPGTRLLVL.

The chain joins TRBV5-1 to TRBJ2-7; 7 bases are a match to TRBD1. The CDR3 runs to 16 residues. V lost 4 bases and J lost 0; bases outside the gene matches: 10. Per germline, CDR1 SGHRS and CDR2 YFSETQ. CDR3 in amino acids: CASSEITGANSYEQYF. The CDR3 DNA is TGCGCCAGCAGCGAAATAACAGGGGCAAACTCCTACGAGCAGTACTTC.

The V and J genes are TRBV28 and TRBJ1-2, with unresolved D. The CDR3 totals 12 residues. Germline V CDR1 and CDR2: MDHEN, SYDVKM. V was shortened by 6 bases and J by 8 bases, with 13 bases between the two germline ends. The CDR3 region is CASRKNQGGYTF. The DNA for the CDR3 is TGTGCCAGCAGGAAAAATCAAGGCGGCTACACCTTC.

The chain recombines TRBV16 with TRBJ2-1, with TRBD2 matching 8 bases. Germline V lookup: CDR1 KGHSY, CDR2 FQNENV. The V and J ends lost 4 bases and 9 bases, in that order; junction bases with no gene match: 8. The CDR3 sequence is 14 residues long. CDR3 DNA: TGTGCCAGCAGCCGAGACGGGGGGGGAGGTGAGCAGTTCTTC. It codes for CASSRDGGGGEQFF.

This clone has only one observation. The chain combines TRBV28 with TRBJ2-7, with no clear D. The CDR3 extends over 14 amino acids. Trimming removed 3 bases at V and 3 bases at J, with 12 bases between. Looked up from germline, CDR1 is MDHEN and CDR2 is SYDVKM. The CDR3 region has the DNA TGTGCCAGCAGTTTTATCGCAGGAGTCTACGAGCAGTACTTC. Translated: CASSFIAGVYEQYF.

The chain carries TRBV7-9 and TRBJ1-5; weak D call: TRBD1 (5 bases). The CDR3 is made up of 13 amino acids. Trimming stripped 5 bases from V and 3 bases from J, with 8 bases between. The V gene's germline CDR1 is SEHNR and CDR2 FQNEAQ (reference sequence). The CDR3, as DNA: TGTGCCAGCAGCCCCGGGGCCAATCAGCCCCAGCATTTT. As protein: CASSPGANQPQHF. The full variable domain, with the rest looked up from reference TRBV7-9 and TRBJ1-5, is DTGVSQNPRHKITKRGQNVTFRCDPISEHNRLYWYRQTLGQGPEFLTYFQNEAQLEKSRLLSDRFSAERPKGSFSTLEIQRTEQGDSAMYLCASSPGANQPQHFGDGTRLSIL.